The TCR beta chain under discussion was sequenced for a study of regulatory T cells in long-lasting Graves disease. The study, taken as a whole, reports: Persistent disease samples used TRBV28, TRBJ1-2 and TRBJ2-5 preferentially. Analyses excluded thyroid tissue, covering peripheral blood alone.

At least ten counts were recorded for this clonotype. What it binds is not known. As for time point: newly diagnosed GD, antithyroid drugs for less than 3 months. PBMCs provided the RNA from which the TCR library was made. Deletions cut 6 bases from V and 2 bases from J, with 4 bases between. Germline-derived CDR1 and CDR2 are SGHTA and FQGNSA. CDR3 size: 11 residues. Researchers made TCR beta libraries by using iRepertoire HTBI primers and running Arm-PCR on CDR3 regions. TCRdb recomputed calls from the multiplex PCR reads with MiXCR, one row per CDR3 protein. The sample contains about 620,000 distinct CDR3 sequences, around 17% of which appear only once. The sample was also linked to a second study, of T cells in Graves' hyperthyroidism and ophthalmopathy. That report notes: First-round RT-PCR with HTBI primers amplified the TCR CDR3 region.

The sequenced sample was peripheral blood mononuclear cells (PBMCs), obtained at new diagnosis, from a patient treated with antithyroid drugs. The J gene is TRBJ2-5, the V gene TRBV7-2; D uncertain. The origin of this receptor is a woman in her 30s with Graves disease. DNA for the CDR3: TGTGCCAGCAGACAGCAAGAGACCCAGTACTTC. Amino acid sequence: CASRQQETQYF.